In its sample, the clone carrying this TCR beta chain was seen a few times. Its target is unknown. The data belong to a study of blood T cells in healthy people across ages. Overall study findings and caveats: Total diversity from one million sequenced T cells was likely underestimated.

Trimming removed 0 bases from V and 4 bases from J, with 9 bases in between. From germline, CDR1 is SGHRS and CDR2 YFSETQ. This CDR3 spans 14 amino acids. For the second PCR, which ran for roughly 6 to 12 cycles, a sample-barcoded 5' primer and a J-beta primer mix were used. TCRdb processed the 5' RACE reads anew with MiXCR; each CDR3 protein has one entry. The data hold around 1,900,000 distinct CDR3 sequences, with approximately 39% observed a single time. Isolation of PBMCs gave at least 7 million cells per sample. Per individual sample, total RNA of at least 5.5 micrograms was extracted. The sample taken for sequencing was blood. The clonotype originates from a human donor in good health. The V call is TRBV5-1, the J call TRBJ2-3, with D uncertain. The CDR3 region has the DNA TGCGCCAGCAGCTTGGAACTTTCATCAGATACGCAGTATTTT. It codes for CASSLELSSDTQYF.